Sequencing of this TCR beta chain was carried out in a study of STAT5B mutations in CD4+ large granular lymphocyte leukemia. Study findings and constraints: No patients shared main leukemic clonotypes, though around 27% appeared at low frequency elsewhere. Compared with healthy controls (2/35), patient top clones favored TRBV06 (8/27). CD4-sorted patient repertoires seemed more clonal than healthy CD4+ repertoires.

Some clones are missing from TCRdb's copy, which holds only in-frame ones; the method was immunoSEQ multiplex PCR. The sample holds tens of thousands of clones, about 71% seen once. This CDR3 spans 15 amino acids. V lost 0 bases, J lost 5 bases, and 13 bases lay in between. CDR1 is SGDLS and CDR2 is YYNGEE in the germline V gene. About this clone itself: Its antigen remains unidentified.

The receptor comes from a human donor in good health. V usage is TRBV9 and J usage is TRBJ2-3, with D unresolved. The sequencing sample was made of CD4+ T cells from blood buffy coats. The DNA for the CDR3 is TGTGCCAGCAGCGTAGACTCCAGATCCAGAGATACGCAGTATTTT. Amino acids: CASSVDSRSRDTQYF.